This TCR beta chain was recovered during a study of T cell responses to AZD1222 COVID-19 vaccine. Background on the study: Pooling was applied to second doses at about 4 or about 12 weeks. The study, taken as a whole, reports: Mapped onto spike, vaccine-associated CD4 TCRs spanned it and were dominant at 160-218 and 743-854. Spike-specific TCR breadth and depth grew following two AZD1222 doses. Targets within unmutated variant regions were reportedly found for nearly half of spike-specific TCRs.

This table comes from immunoSEQ multiplex PCR, and its TCRdb copy is limited to in-frame clones, with some not included. Here the sample spans more than 150,000 clones, 90% being singletons. To note about this clone: What it recognizes is unknown.

CDR1 SGDLS and CDR2 YYNGEE come from the germline V gene. The CDR3 contains 16 residues. The V end was cut by 0 bases, the J end by 6 bases, with 13 bases between. The chain couples TRBV9 to TRBJ1-6; no definite D call. The sample here was peripheral blood, taken on day 0 of AZD1222 vaccination. The receptor was derived from an adult in good health. The CDR3 nucleotides are TGTGCCAGCAGCGTAGAGGTAGGCCCCTCTAATTCACCCCTCCACTTT. Translating it yields CASSVEVGPSNSPLHF.